These 3 T cell receptor beta chains originate from one sample sequenced in a study of a mutant IDH1 vaccine in newly diagnosed glioma. Specified time point: week 5, during vaccination. Each dose of the vaccine consisted of 300 ug of mutant IDH1 20-mer peptide, with topical imiquimod. Produced via immunoSEQ multiplex PCR; TCRdb's table is partial and in-frame only. The table lists 35,000 to 45,000 clones, about 89% of them singletons, with roughly 2.6% in the top ten. These receptors have no known antigen. The input for sequencing was PBMCs, taken from a glioma patient whose treatment included an IDH1 peptide vaccine. The receptors stem from a middle-aged man with glioma.

This chain connects TRBV7-6 to TRBJ1-1, with D hard to call. Trimming took 1 base from V and 0 from J, leaving 6 bases between them. The germline V gene has CDR1 SGHVS and CDR2 FNYEAQ. The CDR3 spans 14 residues. CDR3 in amino acids: CASSLVGMNTEAFF. CDR3 nucleotides: TGTGCCAGCAGCTTAGTGGGGATGAACACTGAAGCTTTCTTT.

CDR3 region: CASSYSRERADTQYF. In DNA, the CDR3 is TGTGCCAGCAGTTACTCACGGGAGCGGGCAGATACGCAGTATTTT. This chain uses TRBV6-5 with TRBJ2-3, with D possibly matching TRBD2 (6 bases). The germline V and J ends were trimmed by 0 bases and 4 bases, with 11 bases remaining between them. The CDR3 runs to 15 residues. Looked up from germline, CDR1 is MNHEY and CDR2 is SVGAGI.

To note about this clone: One junction end disagrees with the germline gene, perhaps due to a read error. The chain has TRBV7-2 and TRBJ2-1; 8 positions agree with TRBD2. CDR1 is SGHTA, CDR2 FQGNSA, per germline. CDR3 length equals 13 residues. CDR3 DNA: TGTGCCAGCAGTTTAGCGGGAACCCATGAGCAGTTCTTC. Its translation is CASSLAGTHEQFF.